This is a list of T cell receptor beta chains from one sample in a study of shared clonotypes between healthy human individuals. The data were produced by immunoSEQ multiplex PCR, yet TCRdb's version contains in-frame clones alone and is incomplete. The table lists some 240,000 clones, just over 65% of them singletons. Sequencing was performed on memory CD4+ T cells sorted from blood. The receptors derive from a man in his thirties or forties in good health. Each CDR3 is given with its conserved first and last residue. D genes are given only for firm matches. Clone size is stated in some rows and not others, as once, few, many or a class when expanded.

V	size	J	D	CDR3	DNA
TRBV27	NA	TRBJ1-5	NA	CASRGDSNQPQHF	TGTGCCAGCAGAGGGGACAGCAATCAGCCCCAGCATTTT
TRBV27	NA	TRBJ2-1	NA	CASSFLAAYSYNEQFF	TGTGCCAGCAGTTTTTTAGCGGCCTACTCCTACAATGAGCAGTTCTTC
TRBV29-1	NA	TRBJ2-4	NA	CSVERFGGKAKNIQYF	TGCAGCGTTGAGAGGTTCGGCGGGAAAGCCAAAAACATTCAGTACTTC
TRBV30	NA	TRBJ2-1	TRBD2	CAWSVLAVYNEQFF	TGTGCCTGGAGTGTACTAGCGGTATACAATGAGCAGTTCTTC
TRBV5-1	NA	TRBJ2-1	NA	CASSLSLGSSYNEQFF	TGCGCCAGCAGCTTGTCTCTGGGGAGCTCCTACAATGAGCAGTTCTTC
TRBV11-1	NA	TRBJ2-3	NA	CASSLRLGGADTQYF	TGTGCCAGCAGCTTAAGGCTAGGCGGCGCAGATACGCAGTATTTT
TRBV11-2	NA	TRBJ2-5	NA	CASSHQGHYQETQYF	TGTGCCAGCAGCCACCAGGGACACTACCAAGAGACCCAGTACTTC
TRBV18	NA	TRBJ2-5	NA	CASSPVSERQETQYF	TGTGCCAGCTCACCAGTGTCGGAACGCCAAGAGACCCAGTACTTC
TRBV11-2	many	TRBJ2-7	NA	CASSFPLGYEQYF	TGTGCCAGCAGCTTTCCTTTGGGCTACGAGCAGTACTTC
TRBV28	NA	TRBJ2-1	TRBD1	CASSSLGTGGYNEQFF	TGTGCCAGCAGTTCCCTCGGGACAGGGGGGTACAATGAGCAGTTCTTC
TRBV6-1	NA	TRBJ2-7	TRBD1	CASSAGQPGPYEQYF	TGTGCCAGCAGTGCGGGACAGCCAGGGCCCTACGAGCAGTACTTC
TRBV4-3	NA	TRBJ1-5	TRBD1	CASSQGPGTGLNQPQHF	TGCGCCAGCAGCCAAGGGCCCGGGACAGGACTCAATCAGCCCCAGCATTTT
TRBV7-8	NA	TRBJ2-7	TRBD2	CASSLESGGAGYEQYF	TGTGCCAGCAGCTTAGAATCGGGGGGTGCGGGGTACGAGCAGTACTTC
TRBV10-2	NA	TRBJ2-1	NA	CASSESLAGTYNEQFF	TGCGCCAGCAGTGAGAGTCTCGCTGGGACCTACAATGAGCAGTTCTTC
TRBV20-1	few	TRBJ2-3	NA	CSARSGPTQYF	TGCAGTGCTCGTTCGGGACCTACGCAGTATTTT
TRBV7-6	many	TRBJ2-5	NA	CASSLSPETQYF	TGTGCCAGCAGCTTATCGCCAGAGACCCAGTACTTC
TRBV27	once	TRBJ1-5	TRBD1	CASSLDRNQPQHF	TGTGCCAGCAGTCTGGACAGGAATCAGCCCCAGCATTTT
TRBV28	few	TRBJ1-5	TRBD1	CASRDRDNQPQHF	TGTGCCAGCAGGGACAGGGACAATCAGCCCCAGCATTTT